This T cell receptor beta chain originates from a study of tumor and adjacent non-tumor tissue in lung cancer. The template was RNA from unsorted bulk tissue. A modified ARM-PCR protocol with three rounds of nested PCR amplified TCRbeta. TCRdb redid the calling of the multiplex PCR reads with MiXCR, one entry per CDR3 protein. The top ten hold approximately 24% of the sample, which has fewer than 120,000 distinct CDR3 sequences, about 80% seen once. The CDR3 sequence is 14 residues long. From germline, CDR1 is SGDLS and CDR2 YYNGEE. Worth noting for this clonotype: It may be a read error: a sequence one base away is much more abundant.

The sample comprised lung tumor tissue. The chain couples TRBV9 to TRBJ2-7, with unresolved D. The sequence derives from a man in his 70s with non-small cell lung cancer. The CDR3 loop reads CPSSVGFSSYEQYF. The CDR3 DNA reads TGTCCCAGCAGCGTCGGTTTCAGCTCCTACGAGCAGTACTTC.